The source of this TCR beta chain is a study of shared clonotypes between healthy human individuals. Study information: Samples came from a couple of female and three male donors aged 18 to 49.

Healthy HIV-negative adults with no recent acute infections or vaccinations were recruited as donors. Trimming shortened V by 3 bases and J by 7 bases, and 13 bases separated the two germline ends. The CDR3 loop spans 14 amino acids. Per the germline V gene, CDR1 is SGHDT and CDR2 is YYEEEE. This clone was found a few times. The antigen is not known. The protocol was immunoSEQ multiplex PCR, while the TCRdb copy is restricted to in-frame clones and leaves out a portion. The sample has about 330,000 clones, around 74% seen once. General observations from the study: Large sequencing depth failed to make sorted-subset sequencing complete, rarefaction showed.

This chain uses TRBV5-6 with TRBJ1-4; D unclear. This clonotype was sampled from a man between 25 and 39 years old in good health. Input material: memory CD4+ T cells sorted from blood. The subset was: CD45RA-negative fraction. DNA of the CDR3: TGTGCCAGCAGCTCCATCCGGGAGGCTGAAAAACTGTTTTTT. Translated: CASSSIREAEKLFF.